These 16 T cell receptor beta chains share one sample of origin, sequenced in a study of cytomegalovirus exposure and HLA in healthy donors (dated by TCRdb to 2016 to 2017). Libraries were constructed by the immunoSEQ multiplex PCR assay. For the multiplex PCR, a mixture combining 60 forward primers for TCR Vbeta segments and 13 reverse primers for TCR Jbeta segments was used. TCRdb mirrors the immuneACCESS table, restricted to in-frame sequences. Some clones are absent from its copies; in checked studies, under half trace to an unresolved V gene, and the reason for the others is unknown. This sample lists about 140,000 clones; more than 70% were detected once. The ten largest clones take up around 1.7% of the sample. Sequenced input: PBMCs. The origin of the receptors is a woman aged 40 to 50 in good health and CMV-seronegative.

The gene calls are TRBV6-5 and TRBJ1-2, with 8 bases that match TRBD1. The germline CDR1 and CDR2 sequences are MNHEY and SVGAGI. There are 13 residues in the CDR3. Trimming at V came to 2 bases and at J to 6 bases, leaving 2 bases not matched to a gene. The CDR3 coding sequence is TGTGCCAGCAGTTACGGACAGGGAGATGGCTACACCTTC. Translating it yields CASSYGQGDGYTF.

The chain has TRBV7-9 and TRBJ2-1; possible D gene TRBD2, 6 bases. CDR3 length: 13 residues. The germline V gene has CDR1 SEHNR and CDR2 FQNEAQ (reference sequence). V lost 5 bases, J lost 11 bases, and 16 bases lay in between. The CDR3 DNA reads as TGTGCCAGCAGCCCCGGGACTCTTAATCAGCAGTTCTTC. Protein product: CASSPGTLNQQFF.

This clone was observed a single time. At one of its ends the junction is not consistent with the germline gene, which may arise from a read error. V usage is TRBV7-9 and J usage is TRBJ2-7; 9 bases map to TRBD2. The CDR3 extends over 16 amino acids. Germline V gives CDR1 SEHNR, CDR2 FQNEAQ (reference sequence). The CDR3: CSSSPSLGTSLYEQYF. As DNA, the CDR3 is TGTTCCAGCAGCCCCAGCCTCGGGACTAGCCTCTACGAGCAGTACTTC.

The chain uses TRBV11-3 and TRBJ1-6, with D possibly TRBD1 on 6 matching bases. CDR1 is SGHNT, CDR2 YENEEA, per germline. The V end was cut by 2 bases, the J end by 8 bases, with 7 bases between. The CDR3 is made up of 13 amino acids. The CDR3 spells CASSLHRDSPLHF. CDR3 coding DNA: TGTGCCAGCAGCTTACACAGGGATTCACCCCTCCACTTT.

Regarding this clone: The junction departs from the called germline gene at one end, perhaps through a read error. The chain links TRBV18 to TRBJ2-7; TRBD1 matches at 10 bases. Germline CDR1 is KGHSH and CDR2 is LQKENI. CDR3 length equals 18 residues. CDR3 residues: CASSSPFPGTGVSYEQYF. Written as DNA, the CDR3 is TGTGCCAGCTCATCACCCTTCCCCGGGACAGGGGTATCCTACGAGCAGTACTTC.

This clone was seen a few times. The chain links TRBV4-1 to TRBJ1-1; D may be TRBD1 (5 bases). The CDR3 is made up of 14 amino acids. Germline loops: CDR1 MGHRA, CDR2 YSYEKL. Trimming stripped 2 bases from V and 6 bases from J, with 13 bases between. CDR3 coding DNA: TGCGCCAGCAGCCAAACCAGGGTTAGCCCTGAAGCTTTCTTT. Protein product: CASSQTRVSPEAFF.

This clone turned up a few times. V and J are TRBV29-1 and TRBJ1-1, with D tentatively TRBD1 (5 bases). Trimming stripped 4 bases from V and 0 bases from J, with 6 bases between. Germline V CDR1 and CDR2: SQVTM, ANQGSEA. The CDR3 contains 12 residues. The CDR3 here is CSVVGVNTEAFF. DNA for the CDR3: TGCAGCGTTGTAGGGGTGAACACTGAAGCTTTCTTT.

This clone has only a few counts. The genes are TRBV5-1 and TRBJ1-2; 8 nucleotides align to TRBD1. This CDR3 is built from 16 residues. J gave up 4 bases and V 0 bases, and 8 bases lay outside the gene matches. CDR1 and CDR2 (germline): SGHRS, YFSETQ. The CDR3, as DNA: TGCGCCAGCAGCTTGGCGCAGACAGGGGATCTCTATGGCTACACCTTC. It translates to CASSLAQTGDLYGYTF.

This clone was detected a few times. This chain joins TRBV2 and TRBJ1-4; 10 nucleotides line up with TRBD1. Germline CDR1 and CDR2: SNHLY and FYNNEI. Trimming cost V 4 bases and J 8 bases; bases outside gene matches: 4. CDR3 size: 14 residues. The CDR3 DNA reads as TGTGCCAGCAGTGTGGACAGGGGGAGCGAAAAACTGTTTTTT. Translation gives CASSVDRGSEKLFF.

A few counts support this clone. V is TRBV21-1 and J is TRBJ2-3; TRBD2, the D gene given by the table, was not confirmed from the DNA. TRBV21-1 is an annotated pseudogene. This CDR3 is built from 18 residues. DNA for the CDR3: TGTGCCAGCAGCAAAGGATATGGTGGGGGGTCGTACACAGATACGCAGTATTTT. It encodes CASSKGYGGGSYTDTQYF.

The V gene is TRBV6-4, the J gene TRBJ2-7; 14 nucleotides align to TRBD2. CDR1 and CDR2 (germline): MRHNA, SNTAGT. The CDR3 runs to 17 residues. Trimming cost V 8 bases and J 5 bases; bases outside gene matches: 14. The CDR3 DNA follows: TGTGCCAGCCACGGGACTAGCGGGAGAGGGGGGCGGGACGAGCAGTACTTC. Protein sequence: CASHGTSGRGGRDEQYF.

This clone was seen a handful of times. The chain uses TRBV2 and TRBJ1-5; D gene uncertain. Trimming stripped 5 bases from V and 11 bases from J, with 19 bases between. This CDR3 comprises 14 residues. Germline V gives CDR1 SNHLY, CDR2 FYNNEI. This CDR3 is CASSQIGREVAQHF. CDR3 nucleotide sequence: TGTGCCAGCAGTCAAATCGGTCGAGAGGTGGCCCAGCATTTT.

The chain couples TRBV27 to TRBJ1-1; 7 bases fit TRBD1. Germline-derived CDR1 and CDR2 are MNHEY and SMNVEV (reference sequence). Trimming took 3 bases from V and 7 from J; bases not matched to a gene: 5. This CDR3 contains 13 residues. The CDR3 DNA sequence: TGTGCCAGCAGTTTTGAGTACAGGGGTGAAGCTTTCTTT. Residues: CASSFEYRGEAFF.

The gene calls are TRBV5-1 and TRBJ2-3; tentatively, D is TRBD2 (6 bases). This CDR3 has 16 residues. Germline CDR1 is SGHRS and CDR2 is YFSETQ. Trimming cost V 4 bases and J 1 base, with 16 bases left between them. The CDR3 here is CASSTILASGTDTQYF. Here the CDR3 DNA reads TGCGCCAGCAGCACCATTCTAGCGTCGGGCACAGATACGCAGTATTTT. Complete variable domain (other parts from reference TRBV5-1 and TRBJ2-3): KAGVTQTPRYLIKTRGQQVTLSCSPISGHRSVSWYQQTPGQGLQFLFEYFSETQRNKGNFPGRFSGRQFSNSRSEMNVSTLELGDSALYLCASSTILASGTDTQYFGPGTRLTVL.

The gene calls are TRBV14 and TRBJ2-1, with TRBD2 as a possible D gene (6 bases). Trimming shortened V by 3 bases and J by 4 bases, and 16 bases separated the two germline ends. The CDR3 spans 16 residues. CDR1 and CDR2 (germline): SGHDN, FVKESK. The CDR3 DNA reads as TGTGCCAGCAGCCACCCCCCGCGGAGGGGTTACAATGAGCAGTTCTTC. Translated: CASSHPPRRGYNEQFF.

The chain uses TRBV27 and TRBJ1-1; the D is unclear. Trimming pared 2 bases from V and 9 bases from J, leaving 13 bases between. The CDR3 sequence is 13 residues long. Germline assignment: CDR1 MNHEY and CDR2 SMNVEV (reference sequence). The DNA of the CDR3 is TGTGCCAGCAGTTTAATTGGGAGCGGACAAGCTTTCTTT. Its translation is CASSLIGSGQAFF.